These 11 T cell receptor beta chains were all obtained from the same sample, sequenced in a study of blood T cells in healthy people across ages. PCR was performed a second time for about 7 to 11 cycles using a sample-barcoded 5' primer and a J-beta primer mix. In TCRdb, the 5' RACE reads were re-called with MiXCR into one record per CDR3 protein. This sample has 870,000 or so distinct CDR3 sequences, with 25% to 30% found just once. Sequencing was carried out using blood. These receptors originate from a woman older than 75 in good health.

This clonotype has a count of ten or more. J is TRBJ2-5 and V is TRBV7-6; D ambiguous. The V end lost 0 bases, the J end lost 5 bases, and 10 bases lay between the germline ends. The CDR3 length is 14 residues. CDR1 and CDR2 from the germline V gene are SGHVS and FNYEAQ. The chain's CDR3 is CASSLATTVETQYF. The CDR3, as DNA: TGTGCCAGCAGCTTAGCGACGACGGTGGAGACCCAGTACTTC. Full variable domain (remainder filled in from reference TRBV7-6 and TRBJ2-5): GAGVSQSPRYKVTKRGQDVALRCDPISGHVSLYWYRQALGQGPEFLTYFNYEAQQDKSGLPNDRFSAERPEGSISTLTIQRTEQRDSAMYRCASSLATTVETQYFGPGTRLLVL.

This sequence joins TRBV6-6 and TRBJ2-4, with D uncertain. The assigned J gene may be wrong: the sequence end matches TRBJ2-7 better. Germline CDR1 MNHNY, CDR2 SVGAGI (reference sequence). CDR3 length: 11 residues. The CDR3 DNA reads TGTGCCAGCAGCCTGTATGGCGAGCAGTACTTC. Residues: CASSLYGEQYF.

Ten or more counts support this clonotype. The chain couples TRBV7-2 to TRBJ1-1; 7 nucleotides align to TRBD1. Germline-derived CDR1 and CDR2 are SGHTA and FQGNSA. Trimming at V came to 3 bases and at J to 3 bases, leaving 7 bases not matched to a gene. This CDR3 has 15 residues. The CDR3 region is CASSLRQGGDTEAFF. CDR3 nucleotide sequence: TGTGCCAGCAGCTTGCGACAGGGAGGCGACACTGAAGCTTTCTTT.

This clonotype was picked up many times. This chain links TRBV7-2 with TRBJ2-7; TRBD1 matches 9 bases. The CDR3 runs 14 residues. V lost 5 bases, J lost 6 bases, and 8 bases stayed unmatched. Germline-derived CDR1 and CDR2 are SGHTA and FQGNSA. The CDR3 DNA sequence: TGTGCCAGCAGCGCCCGACAGGGGGAAGGCGAGCAGTACTTC. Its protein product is CASSARQGEGEQYF.

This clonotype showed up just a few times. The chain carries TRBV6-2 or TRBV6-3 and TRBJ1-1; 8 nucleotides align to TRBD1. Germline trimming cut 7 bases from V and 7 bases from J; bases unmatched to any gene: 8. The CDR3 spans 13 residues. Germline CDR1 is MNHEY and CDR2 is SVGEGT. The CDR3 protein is CASKTGQAIEAFF. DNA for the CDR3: TGTGCCAGCAAAACGGGACAGGCAATTGAAGCTTTCTTT.

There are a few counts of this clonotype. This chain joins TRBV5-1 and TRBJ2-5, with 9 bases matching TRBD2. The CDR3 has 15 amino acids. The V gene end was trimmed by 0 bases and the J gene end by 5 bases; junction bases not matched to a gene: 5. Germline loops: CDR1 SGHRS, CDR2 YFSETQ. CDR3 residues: CASSLALAGMETQYF. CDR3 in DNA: TGCGCCAGCAGCTTGGCGCTAGCGGGGATGGAGACCCAGTACTTC.

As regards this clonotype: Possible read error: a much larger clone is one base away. The CDR3 region has the DNA TGCAGCTTGGACAGTTACAATGAGCAGTACTTC. Its translation is CSLDSYNEQYF. The V gene is TRBV20-1, the J gene TRBJ2-1; D may be TRBD1 (6 bases). With the DNA end fitting TRBJ2-7 better, the J assignment may be wrong. CDR3 length equals 11 residues. Looked up from germline, CDR1 is DFQATT and CDR2 is SNEGSKA (reference sequence).

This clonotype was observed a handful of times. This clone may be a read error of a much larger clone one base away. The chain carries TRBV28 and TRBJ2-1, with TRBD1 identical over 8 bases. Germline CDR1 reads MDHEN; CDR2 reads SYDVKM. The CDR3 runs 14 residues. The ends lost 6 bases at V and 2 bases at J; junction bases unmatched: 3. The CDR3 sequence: CASSRTGPYNEQFF. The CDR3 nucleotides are TGTGCCAGCAGCCGGACAGGGCCCTACAATGAGCAGTTCTTC.

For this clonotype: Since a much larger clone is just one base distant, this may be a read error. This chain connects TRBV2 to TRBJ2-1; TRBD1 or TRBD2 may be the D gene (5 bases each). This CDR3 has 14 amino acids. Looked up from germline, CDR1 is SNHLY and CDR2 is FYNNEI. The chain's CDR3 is CTSTREWGLDEQFF. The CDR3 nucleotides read TGTACCAGCACCCGCGAGTGGGGGTTAGATGAGCAGTTCTTC.

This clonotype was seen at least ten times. CDR3 protein: CASSYLAPVGANTEAFF. In nucleotides, the CDR3 is TGTGCCAGCAGTTACCTAGCCCCGGTGGGAGCTAACACTGAAGCTTTCTTT. The chain combines TRBV6-6 with TRBJ1-1; D ambiguous. Germline CDR1 reads MNHNY; CDR2 reads SVGAGI (reference sequence). Trimming stripped 2 bases from V and 2 bases from J, with 18 bases between. CDR3 size: 17 residues.

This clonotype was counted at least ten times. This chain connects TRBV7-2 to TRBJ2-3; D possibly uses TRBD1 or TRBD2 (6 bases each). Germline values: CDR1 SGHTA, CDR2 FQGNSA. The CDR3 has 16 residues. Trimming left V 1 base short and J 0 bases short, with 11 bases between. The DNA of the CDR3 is TGTGCCAGCAGCTTAGGGAGGGGGGCTAGCACAGATACGCAGTATTTT. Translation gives CASSLGRGASTDTQYF. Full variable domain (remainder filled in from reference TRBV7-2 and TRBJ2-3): GAGVSQSPSNKVTEKGKDVELRCDPISGHTALYWYRQSLGQGLEFLIYFQGNSAPDKSGLPSDRFSAERTGGSVSTLTIQRTQQEDSAVYLCASSLGRGASTDTQYFGPGTRLTVL.